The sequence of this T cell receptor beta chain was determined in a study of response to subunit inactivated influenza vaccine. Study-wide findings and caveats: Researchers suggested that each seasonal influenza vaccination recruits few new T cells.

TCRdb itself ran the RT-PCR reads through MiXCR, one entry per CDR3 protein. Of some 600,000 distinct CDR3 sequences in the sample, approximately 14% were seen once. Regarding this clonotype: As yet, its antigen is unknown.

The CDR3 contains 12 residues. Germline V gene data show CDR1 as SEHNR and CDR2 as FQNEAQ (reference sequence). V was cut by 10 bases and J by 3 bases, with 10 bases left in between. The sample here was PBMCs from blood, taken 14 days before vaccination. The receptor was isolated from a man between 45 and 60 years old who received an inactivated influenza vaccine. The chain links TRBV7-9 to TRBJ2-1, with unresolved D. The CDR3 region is CATPGLYNEQFF. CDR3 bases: TGTGCCACCCCGGGCCTCTACAATGAGCAGTTCTTC.